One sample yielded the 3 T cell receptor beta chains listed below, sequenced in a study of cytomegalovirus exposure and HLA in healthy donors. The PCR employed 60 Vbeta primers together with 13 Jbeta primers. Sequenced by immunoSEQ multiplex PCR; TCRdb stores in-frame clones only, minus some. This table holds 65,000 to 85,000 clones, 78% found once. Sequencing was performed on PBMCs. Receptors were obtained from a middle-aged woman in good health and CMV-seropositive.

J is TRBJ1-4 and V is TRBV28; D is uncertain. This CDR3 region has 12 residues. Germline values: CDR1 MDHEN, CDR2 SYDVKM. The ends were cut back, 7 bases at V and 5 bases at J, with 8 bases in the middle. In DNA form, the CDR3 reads TGTGCCAGCACCCCTCGGAATGAAAAACTGTTTTTT. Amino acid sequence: CASTPRNEKLFF.

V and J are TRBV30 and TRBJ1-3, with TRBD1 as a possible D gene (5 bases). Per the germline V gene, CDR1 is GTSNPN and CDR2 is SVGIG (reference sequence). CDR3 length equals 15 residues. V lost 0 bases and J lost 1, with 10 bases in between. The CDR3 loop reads CAWSVRGGSGNTIYF. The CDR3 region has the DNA TGTGCCTGGAGTGTACGGGGGGGATCTGGAAACACCATATATTTT.

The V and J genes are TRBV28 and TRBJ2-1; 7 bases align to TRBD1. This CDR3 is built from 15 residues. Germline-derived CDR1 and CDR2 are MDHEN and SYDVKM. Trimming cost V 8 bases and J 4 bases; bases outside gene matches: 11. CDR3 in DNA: TGTGCCAGCCGACAGGGTCCTAAACCTTACAATGAGCAGTTCTTC. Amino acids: CASRQGPKPYNEQFF. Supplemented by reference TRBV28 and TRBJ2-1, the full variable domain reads DVKVTQSSRYLVKRTGEKVFLECVQDMDHENMFWYRQDPGLGLRLIYFSYDVKMKEKGDIPEGYSVSREKKERFSLILESASTNQTSMYLCASRQGPKPYNEQFFGPGTRLTVL.